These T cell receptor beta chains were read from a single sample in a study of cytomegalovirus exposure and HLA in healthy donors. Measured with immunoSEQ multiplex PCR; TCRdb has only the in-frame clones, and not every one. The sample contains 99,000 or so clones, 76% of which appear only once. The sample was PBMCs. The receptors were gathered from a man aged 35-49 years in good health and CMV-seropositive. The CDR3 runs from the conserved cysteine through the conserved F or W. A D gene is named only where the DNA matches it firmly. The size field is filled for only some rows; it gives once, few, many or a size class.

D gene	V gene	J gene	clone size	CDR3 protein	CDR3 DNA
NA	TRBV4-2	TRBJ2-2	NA	CASSQGGLSNTGELFF	TGTGCCAGCAGCCAAGGTGGGCTGTCGAACACCGGGGAGCTGTTTTTT
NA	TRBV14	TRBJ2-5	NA	CASSQSDSQYF	TGTGCCAGCAGCCAGAGTGACAGCCAGTACTTC
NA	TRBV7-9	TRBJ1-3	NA	CASSLNQGAISGNTIYF	TGTGCCAGCAGCTTGAATCAAGGGGCGATCTCTGGAAACACCATATATTTT
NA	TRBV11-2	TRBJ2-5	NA	CASSLGRGRETQYF	TGTGCCAGCAGCTTAGGGAGAGGGCGAGAGACCCAGTACTTC
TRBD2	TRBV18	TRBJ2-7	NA	CASSTSGSSREQYF	TGTGCCAGCTCGACTAGCGGGAGCTCTCGGGAGCAGTACTTC
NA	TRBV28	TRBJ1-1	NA	CASSLLYPGLNTEAFF	TGTGCCAGCAGTTTACTATATCCAGGGCTGAACACTGAGGCTTTCTTT
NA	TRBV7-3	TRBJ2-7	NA	CASSLTAGRSSYEQYF	TGTGCCAGCAGCTTAACGGCGGGAAGGAGCTCCTACGAGCAGTACTTC
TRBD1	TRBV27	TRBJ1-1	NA	CASSSTHRGFVKNTEAFF	TGTGCCAGCAGTTCGACCCACAGGGGGTTCGTAAAGAACACTGAAGCTTTCTTT
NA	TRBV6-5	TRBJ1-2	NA	CASSTQQGYYGYTF	TGTGCCAGCAGTACCCAACAGGGTTACTATGGCTACACCTTC
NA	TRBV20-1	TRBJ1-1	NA	CSIDTEAFF	TGCAGCATTGACACTGAAGCTTTCTTT
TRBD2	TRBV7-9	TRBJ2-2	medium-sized	CASGASGDNTGELFF	TGTGCCAGCGGTGCTAGCGGGGACAACACCGGGGAGCTGTTTTTT
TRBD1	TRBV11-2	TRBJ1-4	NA	CASSITGQGYEKLFF	TGTGCCAGCAGCATCACGGGACAGGGGTATGAAAAACTGTTTTTT
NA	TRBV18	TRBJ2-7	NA	CASSTSSSYEQYF	TGTGCCAGCTCGACATCCTCCTCCTACGAGCAGTACTTC
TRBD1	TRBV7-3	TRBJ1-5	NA	CASSLKTGVPSNQPQHF	TGTGCCAGCAGCTTAAAGACAGGGGTTCCTAGCAATCAGCCCCAGCATTTT
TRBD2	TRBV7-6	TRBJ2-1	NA	CASSLKMGGPNEQFF	TGTGCCAGCAGCTTAAAGATGGGAGGGCCGAATGAGCAGTTCTTC
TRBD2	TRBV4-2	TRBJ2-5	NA	CASSRTSGIRETQYF	TGTGCCAGCAGCCGGACTAGCGGGATTAGGGAGACCCAGTACTTC
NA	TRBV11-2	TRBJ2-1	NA	CASSLVAGRGSNEQFF	TGTGCCAGCAGCTTAGTGGCGGGTCGAGGGTCCAATGAGCAGTTCTTC
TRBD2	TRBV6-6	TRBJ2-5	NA	CASSWAGGTQETQYF	TGTGCCAGCAGTTGGGCGGGGGGCACGCAAGAGACCCAGTACTTC
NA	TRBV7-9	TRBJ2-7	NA	CASSLVSGGTLYEQYF	TGTGCCAGCAGCCTAGTTTCGGGCGGGACCCTCTACGAGCAGTACTTC
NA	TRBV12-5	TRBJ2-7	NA	CASGSGTPGELSYEQYF	TGTGCTAGTGGCTCCGGGACTCCGGGGGAACTCTCCTACGAGCAGTACTTC
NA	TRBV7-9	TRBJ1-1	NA	CASRADRNTEAFF	TGTGCCAGCAGGGCCGACAGAAACACTGAAGCTTTCTTT
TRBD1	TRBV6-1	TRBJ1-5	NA	CASSRGQGAGQPQHF	TGTGCCAGCTCTCGGGGCCAGGGGGCTGGCCAGCCCCAGCATTTT
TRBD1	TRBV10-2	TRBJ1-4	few	CASSDPGGGEKLFF	TGCGCCAGCAGTGATCCAGGGGGAGGTGAAAAACTGTTTTTT
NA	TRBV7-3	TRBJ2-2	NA	CATSSTYSSGGELFF	TGTGCCACCTCCTCGACTTACAGTAGCGGCGGGGAGCTGTTTTTT
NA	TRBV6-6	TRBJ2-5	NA	CASSYLTGETQYF	TGTGCCAGCAGTTACTTGACAGGAGAGACCCAGTACTTC
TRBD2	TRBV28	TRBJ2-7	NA	CASSLSASGAYEQYF	TGTGCCAGCAGTTTATCGGCTAGCGGGGCCTACGAGCAGTACTTC
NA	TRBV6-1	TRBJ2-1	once	CASSRSDEQFF	TGTGCCAGCAGTAGAAGCGATGAGCAGTTCTTC
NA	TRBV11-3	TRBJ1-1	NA	CASSLGHMNTEAFF	TGTGCCAGCAGCTTAGGACACATGAACACTGAAGCTTTCTTT
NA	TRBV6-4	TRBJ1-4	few	CASSDGEKLFF	TGTGCCAGCAGTGACGGCGAAAAACTGTTTTTT
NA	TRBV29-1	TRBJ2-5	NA	CSVVLGETQYF	TGCAGCGTTGTCTTGGGCGAGACCCAGTACTTC
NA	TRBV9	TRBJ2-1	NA	CASSVGQLQFF	TGTGCCAGCAGCGTTGGACAGCTACAGTTCTTC
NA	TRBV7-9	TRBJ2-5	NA	CASSLVEYQETQYF	TGTGCCAGCAGCTTAGTCGAGTACCAAGAGACCCAGTACTTC
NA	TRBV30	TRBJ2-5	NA	CAWSLMTAKTQYF	TGTGCCTGGAGCCTAATGACAGCGAAGACCCAGTACTTC
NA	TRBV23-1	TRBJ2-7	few	CASSPSTGHRSRRDYEQYF	TGCGCCAGCAGTCCATCCACGGGACATAGGTCCCGACGCGACTACGAGCAGTACTTC
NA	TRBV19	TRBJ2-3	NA	CAVQGGADTQYF	TGTGCCGTACAGGGTGGGGCAGATACGCAGTATTTT
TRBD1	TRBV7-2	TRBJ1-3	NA	CASSSMPPGTGGNTIYF	TGTGCCAGCAGCTCAATGCCCCCCGGGACAGGGGGAAACACCATATATTTT
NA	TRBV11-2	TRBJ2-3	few	CASSPRSDNSRDTQYF	TGTGCCAGCAGCCCAAGGTCGGACAATTCCCGAGATACGCAGTATTTT
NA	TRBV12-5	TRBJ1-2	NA	CASGLVTGGNPNYGYTF	TGTGCTAGTGGTTTGGTAACGGGGGGCAACCCTAACTATGGCTACACCTTC
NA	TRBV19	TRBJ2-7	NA	CASRWADAKQYF	TGTGCCAGTAGATGGGCCGACGCGAAGCAGTACTTC
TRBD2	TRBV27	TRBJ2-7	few	CASSLSPGLAGLYEQYF	TGTGCCAGCAGTTTATCGCCGGGACTAGCGGGCCTCTACGAGCAGTACTTC
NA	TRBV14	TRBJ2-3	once	CASSQFSSTDTQYF	TGTGCCAGCAGCCAATTCAGTAGCACAGATACGCAGTATTTT
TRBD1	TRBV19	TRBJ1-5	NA	CASSEDNYRGSQPQHF	TGTGCCAGTAGTGAGGACAACTACAGGGGGAGTCAGCCCCAGCATTTT
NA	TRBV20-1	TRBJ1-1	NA	CSAREDTEAFF	TGCAGTGCTAGAGAAGACACCGAAGCTTTCTTT
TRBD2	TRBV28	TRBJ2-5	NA	CASSFRLAGGETQYF	TGTGCCAGCAGTTTTCGACTTGCGGGAGGGGAGACCCAGTACTTC
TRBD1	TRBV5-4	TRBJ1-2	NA	CASSLRGGHSLYGYTF	TGTGCCAGCAGCTTGCGAGGGGGCCACTCCCTCTATGGCTACACCTTC
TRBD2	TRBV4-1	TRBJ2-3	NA	CASSQGVAGTQYF	TGCGCCAGCAGCCAAGGCGTAGCGGGCACGCAGTATTTT
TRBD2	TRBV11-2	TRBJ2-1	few	CASRLVAGSSYNEQFF	TGTGCCAGCAGGTTAGTAGCGGGGAGCTCCTACAATGAGCAGTTCTTC
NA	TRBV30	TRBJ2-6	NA	CAWSVGVSGANVLTF	TGTGCCTGGAGTGTAGGGGTCTCTGGGGCCAACGTCCTGACTTTC
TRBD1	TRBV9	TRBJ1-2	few	CASSATGQGTSGYTF	TGTGCCAGCAGCGCCACGGGACAGGGGACCTCTGGCTACACCTTC
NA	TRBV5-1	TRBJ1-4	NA	CASSFRAGGEKLFF	TGCGCCAGCAGCTTCCGGGCCGGGGGGGAAAAACTGTTTTTT
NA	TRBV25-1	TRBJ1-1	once	CASSELGERGTEAFF	TGTGCCAGCAGTGAATTAGGGGAAAGAGGCACTGAAGCTTTCTTT
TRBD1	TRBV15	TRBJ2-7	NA	CATSRDGTGGRNEQYF	TGTGCCACCAGCAGAGATGGGACAGGGGGAAGGAACGAGCAGTACTTC
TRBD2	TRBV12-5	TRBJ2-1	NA	CASGLGVAGQLSYNEQFF	TGTGCTAGTGGTTTGGGTGTAGCGGGGCAACTCTCCTACAATGAGCAGTTCTTC
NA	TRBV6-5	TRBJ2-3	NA	CASTPEGVGTDTQYF	TGTGCCAGCACCCCGGAGGGAGTCGGCACAGATACGCAGTATTTT
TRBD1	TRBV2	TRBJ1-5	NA	CASGTGNQPQHF	TGTGCCAGCGGGACAGGGAATCAGCCCCAGCATTTT
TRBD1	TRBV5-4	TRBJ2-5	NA	CASSTQQGAGETQYF	TGTGCCAGCAGCACCCAACAGGGGGCGGGGGAGACCCAGTACTTC
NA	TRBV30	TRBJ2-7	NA	CAWSATEVGSYEQYF	TGTGCCTGGAGCGCAACGGAGGTCGGGTCCTACGAGCAGTACTTC